Listed below are T cell receptor beta chains from one sample, sequenced in a study of shared clonotypes between healthy human individuals. Profiling relied on immunoSEQ multiplex PCR, and the TCRdb table lists in-frame clones only, not all of them. The data contain roughly 2.1 million clones, under 95% of them singletons. Sequencing was done on a sample of naive CD8+ T cells from PBMCs. All receptors come from a man younger than 30 in good health. Some clones in this sample may be carry-over from other donors' samples. Each CDR3 is given with its conserved first and last residue. D genes are given only for firm matches. Only some rows state a clone size, as once, few, many or a class for expanded clones.

>16|TRBJ2-6|-|-|TRBV7-9
TGTGCCAGCAGCTTAGCCCAGGACTCTGGGGCCAACGTCCTGACTTTC
CASSLAQDSGANVLTF
>15|TRBJ2-2|-|-|TRBV10-3
TGTGCCATCAGTGAGCCGACGGCTTACACCGGGGAGCTGTTTTTT
CAISEPTAYTGELFF
>17|TRBJ2-7|-|-|TRBV11-3
TGTGCATCCCAGCTTCGGTTGCCTGGGGATTTACCTTACGAGCAGTACTTC
CASQLRLPGDLPYEQYF
>15|TRBJ2-7|-|-|TRBV10-3
TGTGCCATCAGAAGAACTAGAGGGGGAACCTACGAGCAGTACTTC
CAIRRTRGGTYEQYF
>16|TRBJ2-7|TRBD2|-|TRBV15
TGTGCCACCAGCGTTGGGACTAGCGGGAGTTTCTACGAGCAGTACTTC
CATSVGTSGSFYEQYF
>14|TRBJ1-2|TRBD1|-|TRBV4-3
TGCGCCAGCAGCCAGCCCGGGACAGCGGGAGGCTACACCTTC
CASSQPGTAGGYTF
>13|TRBJ1-5|-|-|TRBV19
TGTGCCAGTAGTATTGACAGGTTCGAGCCCCAGCATTTT
CASSIDRFEPQHF
>16|TRBJ1-2|-|once|TRBV4-1
TGCGCCAGCAGCCAAGATTGGAAACAGGGATCCTATGGCTACACCTTC
CASSQDWKQGSYGYTF
>16|TRBJ2-1|-|once|TRBV4-2
TGTGCCAGCAGCCAAGATGGAACTCCCTCCTACAATGAGCAGTTCTTC
CASSQDGTPSYNEQFF
>13|TRBJ1-2|-|few|TRBV14
TGTGCCAGCAGCCTCGTAGGCCTGGGGGGCTACACCTTC
CASSLVGLGGYTF
>15|TRBJ2-7|-|-|TRBV9
TGTGCCAGCAGCCCTGCCGGCAGCTCAATCTACGAGCAGTACTTC
CASSPAGSSIYEQYF
>16|TRBJ1-4|TRBD1|-|TRBV4-1
TGCGCCAGCAGCCAAAAAGACAGGGGCCTTAATGAAAAACTGTTTTTT
CASSQKDRGLNEKLFF
>14|TRBJ2-1|-|-|TRBV27
TGTGCCAGCAGTTTATGGGACTTGGACAATGAGCAGTTCTTC
CASSLWDLDNEQFF
>15|TRBJ1-2|TRBD1|-|TRBV11-2
TGTGCCAGCAGCCATTCCAGGGGGGGACTATATGGCTACACCTTC
CASSHSRGGLYGYTF
>15|TRBJ1-1|-|once|TRBV11-2
TGTGCCAGCAGCTCGCTTCAGGGGATGGAGACTGAAGCTTTCTTT
CASSSLQGMETEAFF
>16|TRBJ2-1|-|-|TRBV5-1
TGCGCCAGCAGCTTGGTACGGGAGCATCCCTACAATGAGCAGTTCTTC
CASSLVREHPYNEQFF
>15|TRBJ2-7|-|-|TRBV4-1
TGCGCCAGCAGCCAAGTGGTGGCAGCGTACTACGAGCAGTACTTC
CASSQVVAAYYEQYF
>15|TRBJ1-2|-|-|TRBV5-5
TGTGCCAGCAGCTTTCGGCAGGAAACCTTCTATGGCTACACCTTC
CASSFRQETFYGYTF
>15|TRBJ1-5|-|-|TRBV13
TGTGCCAGCAGCTTAGGCCGGACAGGCAATCAGCCCCAGCATTTT
CASSLGRTGNQPQHF
>10|TRBJ2-1|-|-|TRBV7-9
TGTGCCAGCAGCCGGGGTGAGCAGTTCTTC
CASSRGEQFF
>15|TRBJ2-1|-|-|TRBV27
TGTGCCAGCAGTTTGCGCGGAAGCTCCTACAATGAGCAGTTCTTC
CASSLRGSSYNEQFF
>12|TRBJ1-2|-|-|TRBV9
TGTGCCAGCAGCCCAAAGGACGAGGGGAGCACCTTC
CASSPKDEGSTF
>16|TRBJ2-3|TRBD2|-|TRBV6-4
TGTGCCAGCAGTGACTCGAAGGCGGGAGGATTAGATACGCAGTATTTT
CASSDSKAGGLDTQYF
>18|TRBJ2-2|TRBD2|-|TRBV13
TGTGCCAGCAGCGCGGGACTAGCGGGAGTAAGTGGCACCGGGGAGCTGTTTTTT
CASSAGLAGVSGTGELFF
>14|TRBJ1-5|TRBD1|-|TRBV27
TGTGCCAGCAGCTACAGGGGCTGGGGGTGGCCCCAGCATTTT
CASSYRGWGWPQHF
>13|TRBJ2-1|-|-|TRBV7-9
TGTGCCAGCAGCTACCCTGGGTACAATGAGCAGTTCTTC
CASSYPGYNEQFF
>17|TRBJ2-3|TRBD1|-|TRBV9
TGTGCCAGCAGTTTCAACCTACAGGGGCATAAGACAGATACGCAGTATTTT
CASSFNLQGHKTDTQYF
>13|TRBJ2-4|-|-|TRBV2
TGTGCCAGCCCCCGGGCGACCAAAAACATTCAGTACTTC
CASPRATKNIQYF
>13|TRBJ1-2|-|-|TRBV4-2
TGTGCCAGCAGCCCCCTGGTTTCGTCGCCCTACACCTTC
CASSPLVSSPYTF
>16|TRBJ2-1|TRBD2|-|TRBV27
TGTGCCAGCAGTTTATTGGGCACTAGCGGGATCAATGAGCAGTTCTTC
CASSLLGTSGINEQFF
>16|TRBJ1-1|-|few|TRBV4-1
TGCGCCAGCAGCCAAGCGCTCGCCAGTTTGGAGACTGAAGCTTTCTTT
CASSQALASLETEAFF
>14|TRBJ1-5|TRBD1|-|TRBV19
TGTGCCAGTAGGGACAGGGTTAGCAATCAGCCCCAGCATTTT
CASRDRVSNQPQHF
>16|TRBJ1-2|TRBD1|-|TRBV7-9
TGTGCCAGCAGCTTAGAATTGGGGACAGCGGTCTATGGCTACACCTTC
CASSLELGTAVYGYTF
>15|TRBJ2-5|TRBD1|-|TRBV9
TGTGCCAGCAGCGTAGGGACAGGGCGTCAGGAGACCCAGTACTTC
CASSVGTGRQETQYF
>13|TRBJ2-7|-|-|TRBV5-6
TGTGCCAGCAGCACCCTGCGGCACTACGAGCAGTACTTC
CASSTLRHYEQYF
>14|TRBJ1-1|TRBD1|-|TRBV27
TGTGCCAGCAGTTTCGGGACAGGGGCCAAGGCAGCTTTCTTT
CASSFGTGAKAAFF
>16|TRBJ2-1|TRBD1|-|TRBV14
TGTGCCAGCAGCCAAGTTCGCACAGGGGGCCACAATGAGCAGTTCTTC
CASSQVRTGGHNEQFF
>16|TRBJ1-4|-|-|TRBV9
TGTGCCAGCAGCGTAGGTGTGGTTGCAACTAATGAAAAACTGTTTTTT
CASSVGVVATNEKLFF
>11|TRBJ2-4|-|-|TRBV29-1
TGCAGCGTTTATAATGAAAACATTCAGTACTTC
CSVYNENIQYF
>14|TRBJ1-1|-|-|TRBV30
TGTGCCTGGAGCCCACAGGCGATGAACACTGAAGCTTTCTTT
CAWSPQAMNTEAFF
>14|TRBJ2-7|-|-|TRBV9
TGTGCCAGCAGCCCCGTCCCGGAAACCTACGAGCAGTACTTC
CASSPVPETYEQYF
>17|TRBJ2-7|TRBD2|-|TRBV5-1
TGCGCCAGCAGCTTGAACCTTCCGGGACTAGCGAGTTACGAGCAGTACTTC
CASSLNLPGLASYEQYF
>14|TRBJ1-5|-|few|TRBV6-6
TGTGCCAGCAGTTATTCCGGGAGCAATCAGCCCCAGCATTTT
CASSYSGSNQPQHF
>15|TRBJ2-5|-|-|TRBV13
TGTGCCAGCAGCTTACAAGGACACCACCAAGAGACCCAGTACTTC
CASSLQGHHQETQYF
>17|TRBJ1-2|TRBD1|-|TRBV5-4
TGTGCCAGCAGCCACCTACCTACAGGGGGTAGTAACTATGGCTACACCTTC
CASSHLPTGGSNYGYTF
>18|TRBJ2-3|TRBD2|-|TRBV7-7
TGTGCCAGCAGCTTAGCACTAGCGGGAGGGCTCAGCACAGATACGCAGTATTTT
CASSLALAGGLSTDTQYF
>14|TRBJ1-1|TRBD1|-|TRBV30
TGTGCCTGGAGTAACCAGGGGGCCGGCACTGAAGCTTTCTTT
CAWSNQGAGTEAFF